Each of the 18 T cell receptor beta chains below was sequenced from the same sample in a study of blood T cells in healthy people across ages. A J-beta primer mix and a sample-barcoded 5' primer were used in a second PCR of about 6 to 12 cycles. Using its own MiXCR run on the 5' RACE reads, TCRdb lists one record per CDR3 protein. The sample lists roughly 860,000 distinct CDR3 sequences; 55% to 65% were seen once. What was sequenced was blood. The receptors originated from a man aged 25-45 years in good health.

This clonotype has more than one count but fewer than ten. The chain employs TRBV29-1 and TRBJ1-2; TRBD1 is a possible D gene (5 bases). V was trimmed by 0 bases and J by 7 bases, leaving 9 bases between them. The CDR3 is 12 amino acids. Germline values: CDR1 SQVTM, CDR2 ANQGSEA. CDR3: CSVEEGGGGYTF. As DNA, the CDR3 is TGCAGCGTTGAAGAAGGCGGGGGTGGCTACACCTTC.

This clonotype showed up just a few times. V gene TRBV9 combines with J gene TRBJ1-2; no definite D call. V was clipped by 3 bases and J by 0 bases, with 9 bases between them. Germline loops: CDR1 SGDLS, CDR2 YYNGEE. The length of the CDR3 is 14 residues. CDR3 DNA sequence: TGTGCCAGCAGCGAGAGCGGAACTAACTATGGCTACACCTTC. It specifies CASSESGTNYGYTF.

There are a few counts of this clonotype. The chain uses TRBV5-5 and TRBJ2-1; 8 positions agree with TRBD1. V was pared by 6 bases and J by 5 bases, with 10 bases of the junction left unmatched. The germline V gene encodes CDR1 SGHKS and CDR2 YYEKEE (reference sequence). The CDR3 contains 15 residues. CDR3 bases: TGTGCCAGCATACGACAGGGGAGAATGGACAATGAGCAGTTCTTC. Translating it yields CASIRQGRMDNEQFF.

This chain joins TRBV20-1 and TRBJ2-1; D tentatively reads TRBD1 or TRBD2 (5 bases each). Deletions cut 1 base from V and 2 bases from J, with 15 bases between. This CDR3 comprises 16 residues. CDR1 DFQATT and CDR2 SNEGSKA come from the germline V gene (reference sequence). CDR3 sequence reads: CSARAEVRTTYNEQFF. The CDR3 DNA reads TGCAGTGCTAGAGCGGAGGTGCGGACAACCTACAATGAGCAGTTCTTC.

This clonotype is a singleton in its sample. The chain has TRBV12-3 or TRBV12-4 and TRBJ2-5; the D gene is possibly TRBD2 (6 bases). The CDR3 loop spans 16 amino acids. Trimming removed 4 bases at V and 2 bases at J, with 17 bases between. CDR3 residues: CASSSPHAGRQETQYF. The CDR3 DNA is TGTGCCAGCAGTTCACCCCATGCGGGAAGGCAAGAGACCCAGTACTTC.

The V gene is TRBV29-1, the J gene TRBJ2-3; D may correspond to TRBD1 or TRBD2 (5 bases each). Germline-derived CDR1 and CDR2 are SQVTM and ANQGSEA. CDR3 length: 14 residues. V dropped 3 bases and J dropped 3 bases, with 13 bases sitting between them. CDR3 in amino acids: CSVEIGEGTDTQYF. Written as DNA, the CDR3 is TGCAGCGTTGAGATTGGCGAGGGGACAGATACGCAGTATTTT.

The chain uses TRBV10-3 and TRBJ2-5, with TRBD1 matching over 8 bases. J gave up 0 bases and V 4 bases, and 4 bases lay outside the gene matches. Per germline, CDR1 ENHRY and CDR2 SYGVKD. The CDR3 loop spans 15 amino acids. CDR3 nucleotides: TGTGCCATCAGTGTGGGGACAGGAAACCAAGAGACCCAGTACTTC. Protein sequence: CAISVGTGNQETQYF.

This sequence joins TRBV28 and TRBJ2-7; 7 nucleotides align to TRBD2. Germline V gene sequence: CDR1 MDHEN, CDR2 SYDVKM. V was pared by 6 bases and J by 3 bases, with 5 bases of the junction left unmatched. The CDR3 covers 13 residues. The CDR3 DNA follows: TGTGCCAGCAGCGGACTAGTTAGCTACGAGCAGTACTTC. It yields the protein CASSGLVSYEQYF.

This clonotype was found a few times. The chain combines TRBV2 with TRBJ2-3; the match to TRBD1 covers 8 bases. This CDR3 is 15 amino acids long. The V segment lost 6 bases and the J segment 5 bases; nucleotides outside the gene matches: 10. Germline values: CDR1 SNHLY, CDR2 FYNNEI. CDR3 nucleotides: TGTGCCAGCAGATTCCAGGGGGCGTCTGGAGATACGCAGTATTTT. As protein: CASRFQGASGDTQYF.

This clonotype was counted once. The rearrangement uses TRBV12-3 or TRBV12-4 and TRBJ1-2, with D hard to call. Trimming stripped 2 bases from V and 4 bases from J, with 8 bases between. This CDR3 contains 13 residues. CDR3 nucleotides: TGTGCCAGCAGTTTACGCAGGAGCTATGGCTACACCTTC. Translation: CASSLRRSYGYTF.

The CDR3 sequence: CSAITSGGADEQFF. The CDR3 coding sequence is TGCAGTGCTATAACTAGCGGGGGGGCGGATGAGCAGTTCTTC. The chain joins TRBV20-1 to TRBJ2-1; 13 bases fit TRBD2. The junction had 5 bases not matched to a gene; V was cut back by 4 bases and J by 8 bases. The CDR3 is 14 residues long. Germline CDR1 reads DFQATT; CDR2 reads SNEGSKA (reference sequence).

Remarks on this clonotype: It may be a read error: a sequence one base away is much more abundant. The CDR3 here is CRARGGPDTQYF. DNA for the CDR3: TGCAGGGCTAGGGGGGGCCCAGATACGCAGTATTTT. This chain links TRBV20-1 with TRBJ2-3; D possibly corresponds to TRBD2 (7 bases). This CDR3 is built from 12 residues. CDR1 is DFQATT, CDR2 SNEGSKA, per germline (reference sequence).

The chain joins TRBV7-2 to TRBJ2-3, with 11 bases lining up with TRBD2. CDR1 and CDR2 from the germline V gene are SGHTA and FQGNSA. The CDR3 totals 17 residues. With V trimmed by 5 bases and J by 6 bases, 13 bases remained unmatched. The CDR3 loop is CASSKQGLADSQDTQYF. The CDR3 DNA reads as TGTGCCAGCAGCAAGCAGGGACTAGCGGACTCGCAGGATACGCAGTATTTT.

CDR3 region: CASSQDTAEQFF. The CDR3 coding sequence is TGTGCCAGCAGCCAAGACACGGCGGAGCAGTTCTTC. This chain connects TRBV3-1 to TRBJ2-1; D is undetermined. Between the trimmed V and J ends, which lost 0 bases and 10 bases, there was a span of 7 bases. This CDR3 has 12 amino acids. Looked up from germline, CDR1 is LGHDT and CDR2 is YNNKEL (reference sequence).

This clonotype was counted between two and nine times. This chain uses TRBV4-2 with TRBJ2-1; perhaps TRBD2 as D (5 bases). This CDR3 has 18 residues. Germline V gene sequence: CDR1 LGHNA, CDR2 YNFKEQ. V lost 0 bases and J lost 1, with 16 bases in between. The DNA for the CDR3 is TGTGCCAGCAGCCAAGATGGAGGCTACCGGAAATCCTACAATGAGCAGTTCTTC. The encoded protein is CASSQDGGYRKSYNEQFF.

V usage is TRBV28 and J usage is TRBJ2-5; D unclear. The CDR3 runs 14 residues. CDR1 is MDHEN, CDR2 SYDVKM, per germline. V lost 7 bases, J lost 1 base, and 13 bases lay in between. CDR3 nucleotide sequence: TGTGCCAGCATTGGTATGTTGGGCCAAGAGACCCAGTACTTC. This codes for CASIGMLGQETQYF.

In DNA, the CDR3 is TGCGCCAGCAGCCAAGGGTTAAGCATTCATGGCTACACCTTC. It encodes CASSQGLSIHGYTF. The rearrangement joins TRBV4-3 to TRBJ1-2; no clear D. Germline lookup yields CDR1 LGHNA and CDR2 YSLEER. The CDR3 is 14 amino acids. V was clipped by 1 base and J by 6 bases, with 12 bases between them.

The V and J genes are TRBV9 and TRBJ2-1; D ambiguous. The V gene lost 0 bases and the J gene lost 0 bases, with 4 bases spanning the gap. Germline CDR1 SGDLS, CDR2 YYNGEE. CDR3 length: 14 residues. Here the CDR3 reads CASSVASSYNEQFF. In nucleotides, the CDR3 is TGTGCCAGCAGCGTAGCAAGCTCCTACAATGAGCAGTTCTTC.